This TCR beta chain stems from a study of blood T cells in healthy people across ages. General observations from the study: Donor CMV infection status was unknown, possibly confounding age-related changes in expanded clonotypes. A strong correlation was found between TCR beta diversity and the percentage of naive T cells.

The CDR3 covers 15 residues. Germline-derived CDR1 and CDR2 are DFQATT and SNEGSKA (reference sequence). Trimming stripped 7 bases from V and 6 bases from J, with 24 bases between. Only a few counts were recorded for this clonotype. Its antigen is unknown. Donation came from healthy Caucasian individuals in Russia who were aged 6 to 90. It was with a sample-barcoded 5' primer and a J-beta primer mix that a second PCR of roughly 7 to 12 cycles was run. TCRdb ran MiXCR on the 5' RACE reads and lists one entry per CDR3 protein. The sample has about 680,000 distinct CDR3 sequences, approximately 49% seen once; the top ten hold 30% to 40%.

Sequencing was done on a sample of blood. The origin of this receptor is an older woman in good health. The chain uses TRBV20-1 and TRBJ2-5, with D maybe TRBD2 (6 bases). The CDR3 here is CSVPRVGLRIKTQYF. The CDR3 DNA reads as TGCAGTGTCCCACGCGTTGGACTACGGATTAAGACCCAGTACTTC.